This T cell receptor (beta chain) comes out of a study of T-cell memory formation after mild COVID-19 (dated by TCRdb to the early 2020s). A note on the overall study: TCR sequence clusters from the two donors were found to be largely donor specific. In a couple of donors, T-cell clones that expanded and contracted after mild COVID-19 were followed by sequencing TCRalpha and TCRbeta repertoires longitudinally. Two young, previously healthy adult volunteers made up the cohort, one male and one female. What the work shows at the level of the full study, not this receptor alone: The detection of some responding clones in pre-infection memory suggests that pre-existing cross-reactive memory T cells joined the SARS-CoV-2 response. The study included only a couple of mild cases, and larger cohorts that include severe cases with pre-infection samples were judged to be necessary. SARS-CoV-2 specificity of the second-wave clones peaking on day 37 was not confirmed. From day 15 to 85, contracting clones showed balanced CD4/CD8 phenotypes, whereas a second wave of clones that expanded from day 15 to 37 leaned towards CD4+. Contracting CD4+ clones were found mainly in CM and EM memory subsets, while CD8+ clones were enriched in EMRA.

Ficoll-Paque density gradient centrifugation was the method used to isolate PBMCs. Instrument used: Illumina NovaSeq 6000. cDNA libraries for TCRalpha and TCRbeta were prepared by 5'RACE using constant-segment primers, with sample barcodes and unique molecular identifiers added. RNA was extracted from every sample with Trizol reagent. Amplification of the libraries took two PCR steps, and the second step added a second sample barcode plus Illumina TruSeq adapters. Sequencing of the libraries was done on an Illumina NovaSeq, producing 2 x 150 bp paired-end reads. Concerning the study's data processing: The reads were demultiplexed and collapsed into UMI-guided consensus sequences using migec v1.2.7. Using mixcr v2.1.11, UMI consensuses were aligned to TRA and TRB V and J templates and then assembled into clonotypes. Expanded or contracted clonotypes were those called significant by both edgeR and NoisET, with noise models trained on biological replicates. For edgeR calls, the cutoffs were a false discovery rate-adjusted p below 0.01 and a log2 fold-change threshold of 1. As an exploratory analysis of dynamics, PCA with hierarchical clustering was applied to max-normalized trajectories of the 1000 most abundant clonotypes. The CD4 or CD8 phenotype of responding clones was assigned using the separately sequenced CD4+ and CD8+ repertoires. TCRdb reworked the public reads: Q25 trimming with fastp, MiXCR clone assembly, productive beta chains retained. A single entry per CDR3 protein holds the most common genes and DNA from its merged rows. TCRdb's processing, not the authors' own work, is the source of the V and J calls. For this sample there are 150,000 to 200,000 distinct CDR3 sequences; 14% appear just once. Roughly an eighth of the sample rests with the top ten.

A few counts support this clonotype. Its antigen target is currently unknown. Base quality data are lacking; no much larger clone is found one base away. Unmatched junction bases come to 8, with V trimmed by 6 bases and J by 7 bases. From the cysteine through the phenylalanine, the CDR3 covers 15 amino acids. Only CDR3 DNA is held: 45 bases, read in frame from base 1. This sequence was found in an adult woman who had mild COVID-19 (a few samples of this study predate the infection). The sample titles of this study are shuffled in the database, so cell type and time point are left out; the donor was told from shared clones. Sequencing was carried out using PBMCs or a T cell subset sorted from them (not recorded which). The chain employs TRBV12-3 or TRBV12-4 and TRBJ2-1; 11 middle bases align to TRBD2. The DNA sequence follows: TGTGCCAGCAGGCAAACTAGCGGGGGTTGGAATGAGCAGTTCTTC. Protein translation: CASRQTSGGWNEQFF.